This T cell receptor (beta chain) was recorded in a study of PD-1 blockade in classical Hodgkin lymphoma. Germline values: CDR1 SGHAT, CDR2 FQNNGV. The CDR3 is 15 residues long. Trimming removed 5 bases at V and 4 bases at J, with 15 bases between. In the case of this clone: The antigen is not known.

Each patient experienced a relapse that followed autologous stem cell transplantation, and brentuximab vedotin exposure varied. Using immunoSEQ multiplex PCR, the repertoire was profiled, and TCRdb retains in-frame clones only, with some absent. The sample holds 20,000 to 30,000 clones, around 64% seen once. Study-wide results and caveats: Anyone who began nivolumab under 1 year after ASCT was excluded. Reports indicated that newly diagnosed patients had lower baseline TCR diversity than healthy donors did.

Source: peripheral blood mononuclear cells (PBMCs), taken before the second cycle of nivolumab. The origin of this receptor is a human donor with classical Hodgkin lymphoma. The rearrangement links TRBV11-2 to TRBJ2-1; the D is unclear. CDR3 residues: CASSTEPQGYNEQFF. In nucleotides, the CDR3 is TGTGCCAGCAGCACGGAACCGCAAGGTTACAATGAGCAGTTCTTC.